The 8 T cell receptor beta chains below were found in one sample sequenced in a study of shared clonotypes between healthy human individuals. Generated by immunoSEQ multiplex PCR, the TCRdb table keeps only in-frame clones and is missing some. Of approximately 330,000 clones listed, more than 60% are singletons. Specimen: memory CD4+ T cells sorted from blood. As to subset: CD45RA-negative fraction. The source of these receptors is a man aged 25-40 years in good health.

This clone showed up just once. This sequence joins TRBV7-9 and TRBJ2-1; D remains unclear. CDR3 length: 15 amino acids. Germline V lookup: CDR1 SEHNR, CDR2 FQNEAQ (reference sequence). The V end was cut by 5 bases, the J end by 8 bases, with 19 bases between. In DNA, the CDR3 is TGTGCCAGCAGCCTCGAGTCCTTACCGGGCGATGAGCAGTTCTTC. Its translation: CASSLESLPGDEQFF.

The gene calls are TRBV10-3 and TRBJ2-7; D tentatively reads TRBD1 or TRBD2 (7 bases each). Trimming cost V 4 bases and J 7 bases, with 20 bases left between them. The CDR3 is made up of 15 amino acids. In germline, CDR1 is ENHRY, CDR2 SYGVKD. CDR3 residues: CAISVRGGPSGEQYF. The DNA of the CDR3 is TGTGCCATCAGTGTCAGGGGGGGGCCGTCGGGAGAGCAGTACTTC.

The chain combines TRBV10-2 with TRBJ1-5; TRBD1 matches 8 bases. The V gene's germline CDR1 is WSHSY and CDR2 SAAADI. J was trimmed by 7 bases and V by 5 bases; bases with no gene match: 7. There are 14 residues in the CDR3. The CDR3 DNA is TGCGCCAGCAGTAGGGACAGGTTGTCCCAGCCCCAGCATTTT. Encoded protein: CASSRDRLSQPQHF.

The chain combines TRBV10-2 with TRBJ2-7; 7 bases map to TRBD1. The CDR3 has 15 amino acids. CDR1 is WSHSY and CDR2 is SAAADI in the germline V gene. Trimming took 6 bases from V and 5 from J; bases not matched to a gene: 13. As DNA, the CDR3 is TGCGCCAGCAGCAGAATTACAGGGGCGGGCCACGAGCAGTACTTC. Its protein product is CASSRITGAGHEQYF.

The chain carries TRBV2 and TRBJ2-2, with a possible D match to TRBD1 (6 bases). The V end was cut by 6 bases, the J end by 1 base, with 12 bases between. The CDR3 consists of 15 residues. Per the germline V gene, CDR1 is SNHLY and CDR2 is FYNNEI. CDR3 amino acids: CASRKLTGNTGELFF. CDR3 bases: TGTGCCAGCAGGAAACTGACAGGGAACACCGGGGAGCTGTTTTTT. The full variable domain, in which reference TRBV2 and TRBJ2-2 provide the parts outside the CDR3, is EPEVTQTPSHQVTQMGQEVILRCVPISNHLYFYWYRQILGQKVEFLVSFYNNEISEKSEIFDDQFSVERPDGSNFTLKIRSTKLEDSAMYFCASRKLTGNTGELFFGEGSRLTVL.

Only a few counts were recorded for this clone. J is TRBJ2-7 and V is TRBV5-1; TRBD2 aligns across 10 bases. The CDR3 runs to 14 residues. The ends lost 3 bases at V and 3 bases at J; junction bases unmatched: 3. Germline CDR1 SGHRS, CDR2 YFSETQ. CDR3 coding DNA: TGCGCCAGCAGCTCAGCGGGAGGGAGCTACGAGCAGTACTTC. It encodes CASSSAGGSYEQYF.

As for this clone: At the DNA level, this CDR3 is encoded by other sequences in the same sample as well. The chain uses TRBV30 and TRBJ2-5, with 8 bases identical to TRBD2. CDR1 is GTSNPN, CDR2 SVGIG, per germline (reference sequence). There are 12 residues in the CDR3. Trimming took 1 base from V and 5 from J; bases not matched to a gene: 0. This chain's CDR3 is CAWSAGGETQYF. CDR3 coding DNA: TGTGCCTGGAGTGCGGGAGGGGAGACCCAGTACTTC.

This chain uses TRBV7-9 with TRBJ2-3, with no clear D. Trimming cost V 2 bases and J 3 bases, with 9 bases left between them. Germline-derived CDR1 and CDR2 are SEHNR and FQNEAQ (reference sequence). CDR3 length: 14 amino acids. The CDR3 DNA sequence: TGTGCCAGCAGCTTATTGGTACAGACAGATACGCAGTATTTT. It encodes CASSLLVQTDTQYF.